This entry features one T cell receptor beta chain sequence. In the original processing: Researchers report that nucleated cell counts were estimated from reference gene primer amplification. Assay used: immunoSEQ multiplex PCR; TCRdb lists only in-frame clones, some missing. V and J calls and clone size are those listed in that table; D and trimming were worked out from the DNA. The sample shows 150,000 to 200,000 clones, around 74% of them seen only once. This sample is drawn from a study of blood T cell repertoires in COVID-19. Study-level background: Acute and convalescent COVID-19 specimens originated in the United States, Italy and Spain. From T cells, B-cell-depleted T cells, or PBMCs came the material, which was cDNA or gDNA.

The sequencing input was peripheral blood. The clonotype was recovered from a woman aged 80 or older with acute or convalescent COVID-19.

The CDR3 reads CASSPLGGTSYNEQFF. CDR3 sequence (DNA): TGTGCCAGCAGCCCCTTAGGCGGAACTTCCTACAATGAGCAGTTCTTC. This chain connects TRBV7-8 to TRBJ2-1, with D uncertain. The CDR3 covers 16 residues. Trimming left V 5 bases short and J 1 base short, with 15 bases between. CDR1 and CDR2 (germline): SGHVS, FQNEAQ.